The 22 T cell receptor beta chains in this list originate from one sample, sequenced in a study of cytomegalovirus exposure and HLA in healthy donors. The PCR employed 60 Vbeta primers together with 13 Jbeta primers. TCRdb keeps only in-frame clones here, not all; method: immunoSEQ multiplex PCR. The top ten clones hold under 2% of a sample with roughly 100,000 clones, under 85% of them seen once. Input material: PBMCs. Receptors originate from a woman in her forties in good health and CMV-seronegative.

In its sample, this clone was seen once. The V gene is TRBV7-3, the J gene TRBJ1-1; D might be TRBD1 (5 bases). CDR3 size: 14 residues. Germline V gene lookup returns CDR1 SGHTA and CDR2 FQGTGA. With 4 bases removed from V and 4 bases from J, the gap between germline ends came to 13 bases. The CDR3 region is CASSSLGGGTEAFF. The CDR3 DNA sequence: TGTGCCAGCAGCTCCCTGGGGGGTGGCACTGAAGCTTTCTTT. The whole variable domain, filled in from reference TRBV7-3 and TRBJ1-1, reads GAGVSQTPSNKVTEKGKYVELRCDPISGHTALYWYRQSLGQGPEFLIYFQGTGAADDSGLPNDRFFAVRPEGSVSTLKIQRTERGDSAVYLCASSSLGGGTEAFFGQGTRLTVV.

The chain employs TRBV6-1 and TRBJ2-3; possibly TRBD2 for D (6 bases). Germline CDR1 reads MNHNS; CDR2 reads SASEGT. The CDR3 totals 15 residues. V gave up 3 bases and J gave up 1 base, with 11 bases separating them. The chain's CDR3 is CASSDYGSGTDTQYF. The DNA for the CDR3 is TGTGCCAGCAGTGATTACGGGAGTGGCACAGATACGCAGTATTTT.

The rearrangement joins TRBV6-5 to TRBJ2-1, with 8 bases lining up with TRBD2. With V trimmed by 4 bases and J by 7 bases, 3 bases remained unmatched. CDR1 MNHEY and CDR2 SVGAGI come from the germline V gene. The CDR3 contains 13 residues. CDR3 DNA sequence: TGTGCCAGCAGTTCCCCTAGCGGGAATGAGCAGTTCTTC. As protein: CASSSPSGNEQFF.

The CDR3 sequence is CSAFFSTEQFF. Here the CDR3 DNA reads TGCAGTGCTTTTTTTAGTACTGAGCAGTTCTTC. The chain is built from TRBV20-1 and TRBJ2-1; D remains unclear. The CDR3 contains 11 residues. Germline V gives CDR1 DFQATT, CDR2 SNEGSKA (reference sequence). With 5 bases removed from V and 9 bases from J, the gap between germline ends came to 11 bases.

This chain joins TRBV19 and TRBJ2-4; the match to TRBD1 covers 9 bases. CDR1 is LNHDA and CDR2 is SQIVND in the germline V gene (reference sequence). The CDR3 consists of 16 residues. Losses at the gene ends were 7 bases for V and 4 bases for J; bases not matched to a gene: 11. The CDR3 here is CASMASRDRVKNIQYF. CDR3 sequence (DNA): TGTGCCAGTATGGCTTCCCGGGACAGGGTGAAAAACATTCAGTACTTC.

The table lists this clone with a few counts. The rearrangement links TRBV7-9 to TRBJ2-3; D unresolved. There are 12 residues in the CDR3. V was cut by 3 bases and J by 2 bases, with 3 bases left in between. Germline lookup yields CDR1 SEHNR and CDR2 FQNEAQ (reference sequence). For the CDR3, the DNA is TGTGCCAGCAGCTTCAACACAGATACGCAGTATTTT. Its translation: CASSFNTDTQYF.

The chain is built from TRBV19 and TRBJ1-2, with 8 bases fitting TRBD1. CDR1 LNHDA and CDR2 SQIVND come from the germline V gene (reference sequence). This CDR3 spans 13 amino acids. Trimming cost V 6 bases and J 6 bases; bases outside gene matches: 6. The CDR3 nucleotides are TGTGCCAGTAGCGTGGACAGGGACAATGGCTACACCTTC. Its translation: CASSVDRDNGYTF.

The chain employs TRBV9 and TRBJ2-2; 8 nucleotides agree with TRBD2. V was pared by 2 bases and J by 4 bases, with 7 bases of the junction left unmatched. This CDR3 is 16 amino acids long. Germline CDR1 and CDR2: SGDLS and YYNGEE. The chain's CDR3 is CASSVAGGAGTGELFF. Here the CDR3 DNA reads TGTGCCAGCAGCGTGGCCGGGGGGGCTGGCACCGGGGAGCTGTTTTTT.

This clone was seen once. The chain's CDR3 is CASSLDRVTALAKNIQYF. The CDR3 nucleotides read TGTGCCAGCAGCTTAGACCGGGTCACCGCTCTAGCCAAAAACATTCAGTACTTC. The V gene is TRBV7-9, the J gene TRBJ2-4, with D unresolved. The CDR3 runs 18 residues. The ends were cut back, 1 base at V and 0 bases at J, with 16 bases in the middle. Germline loops: CDR1 SEHNR, CDR2 FQNEAQ (reference sequence).

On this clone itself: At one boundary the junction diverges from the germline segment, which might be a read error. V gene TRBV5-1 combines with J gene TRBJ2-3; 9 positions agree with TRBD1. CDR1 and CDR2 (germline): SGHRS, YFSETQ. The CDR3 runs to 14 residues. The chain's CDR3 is CVSSLRDRADTQYF. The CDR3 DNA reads TGCGTCAGCAGCCTTCGGGACAGGGCAGATACGCAGTATTTT.

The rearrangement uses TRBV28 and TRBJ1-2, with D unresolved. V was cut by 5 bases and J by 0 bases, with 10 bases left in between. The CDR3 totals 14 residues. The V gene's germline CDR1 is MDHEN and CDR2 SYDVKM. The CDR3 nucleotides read TGTGCCAGCAGTGAAGCACAGTCTAACTATGGCTACACCTTC. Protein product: CASSEAQSNYGYTF.

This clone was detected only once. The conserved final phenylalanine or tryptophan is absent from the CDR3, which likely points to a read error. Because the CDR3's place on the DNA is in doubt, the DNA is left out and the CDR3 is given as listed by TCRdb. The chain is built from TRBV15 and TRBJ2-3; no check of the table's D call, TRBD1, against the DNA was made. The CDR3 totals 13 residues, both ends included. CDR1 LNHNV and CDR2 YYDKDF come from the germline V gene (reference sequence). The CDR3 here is CATSRDRVTGLVS.

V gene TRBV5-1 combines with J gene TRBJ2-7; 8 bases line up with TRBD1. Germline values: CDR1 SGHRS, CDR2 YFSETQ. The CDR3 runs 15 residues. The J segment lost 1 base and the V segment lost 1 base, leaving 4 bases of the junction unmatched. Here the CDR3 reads CASSLTGGLSYEQYF. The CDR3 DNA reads TGCGCCAGCAGCTTGACAGGGGGTTTGTCCTACGAGCAGTACTTC.

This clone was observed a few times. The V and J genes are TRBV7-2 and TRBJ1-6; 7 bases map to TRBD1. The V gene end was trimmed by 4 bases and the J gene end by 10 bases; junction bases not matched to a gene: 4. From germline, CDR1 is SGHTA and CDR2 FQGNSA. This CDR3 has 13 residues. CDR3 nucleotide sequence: TGTGCCAGCAGCTCGGACAGGAGGTCACCCCTCCACTTT. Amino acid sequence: CASSSDRRSPLHF.

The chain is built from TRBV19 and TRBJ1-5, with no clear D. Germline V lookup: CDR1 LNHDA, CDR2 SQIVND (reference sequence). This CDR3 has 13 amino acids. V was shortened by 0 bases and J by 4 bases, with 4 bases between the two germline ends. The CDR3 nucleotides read TGTGCCAGTAGTATAGACAAAAATCAGCCCCAGCATTTT. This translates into CASSIDKNQPQHF.

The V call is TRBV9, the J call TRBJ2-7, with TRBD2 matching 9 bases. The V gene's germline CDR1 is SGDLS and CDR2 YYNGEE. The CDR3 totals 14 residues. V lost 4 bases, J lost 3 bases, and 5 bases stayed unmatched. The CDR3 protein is CASSPGGRVYEQYF. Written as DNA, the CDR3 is TGTGCCAGCAGCCCCGGCGGGAGGGTCTACGAGCAGTACTTC. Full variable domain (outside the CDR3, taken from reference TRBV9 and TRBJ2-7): DSGVTQTPKHLITATGQRVTLRCSPRSGDLSVYWYQQSLDQGLQFLIQYYNGEERAKGNILERFSAQQFPDLHSELNLSSLELGDSALYFCASSPGGRVYEQYFGPGTRLTVT.

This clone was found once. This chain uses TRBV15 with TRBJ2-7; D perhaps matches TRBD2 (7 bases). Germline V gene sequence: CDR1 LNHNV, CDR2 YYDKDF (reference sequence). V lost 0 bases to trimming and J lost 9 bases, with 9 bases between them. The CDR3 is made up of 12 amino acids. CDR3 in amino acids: CATSRDRGGQYF. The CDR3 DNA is TGTGCCACCAGCAGAGATAGGGGGGGGCAGTACTTC.

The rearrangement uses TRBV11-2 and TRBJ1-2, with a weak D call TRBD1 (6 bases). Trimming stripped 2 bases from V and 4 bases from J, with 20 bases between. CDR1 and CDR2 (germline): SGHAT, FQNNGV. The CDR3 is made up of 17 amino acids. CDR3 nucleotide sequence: TGTGCCAGCAGCTTAACCGATCTGGGGGCGGCCAGCTATGGCTACACCTTC. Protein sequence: CASSLTDLGAASYGYTF.

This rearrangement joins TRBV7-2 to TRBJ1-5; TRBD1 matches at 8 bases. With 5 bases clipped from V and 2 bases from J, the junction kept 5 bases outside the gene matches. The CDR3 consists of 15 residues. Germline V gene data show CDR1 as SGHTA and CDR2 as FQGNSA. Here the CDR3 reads CASSPTGVGNQPQHF. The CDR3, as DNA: TGTGCCAGCAGCCCGACAGGGGTTGGCAATCAGCCCCAGCATTTT.

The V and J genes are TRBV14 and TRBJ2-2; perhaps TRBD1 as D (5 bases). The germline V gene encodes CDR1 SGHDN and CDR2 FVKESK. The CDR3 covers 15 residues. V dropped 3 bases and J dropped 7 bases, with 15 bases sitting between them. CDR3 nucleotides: TGTGCCAGCAGCCAGCTTCCAGGGTTCGGCGGGGAGCTGTTTTTT. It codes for CASSQLPGFGGELFF.

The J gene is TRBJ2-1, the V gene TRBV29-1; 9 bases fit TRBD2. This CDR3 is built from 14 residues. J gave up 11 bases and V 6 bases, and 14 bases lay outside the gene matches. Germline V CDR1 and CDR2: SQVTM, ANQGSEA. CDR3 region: CSVGFSGRTAQQFF. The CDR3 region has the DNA TGCAGCGTGGGTTTCAGCGGGAGGACCGCGCAGCAGTTCTTC.

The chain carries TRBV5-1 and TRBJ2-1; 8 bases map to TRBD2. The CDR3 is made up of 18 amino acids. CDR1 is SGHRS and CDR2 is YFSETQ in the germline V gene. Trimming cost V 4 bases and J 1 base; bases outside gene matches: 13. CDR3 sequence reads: CASSPQSGTRQSYNEQFF. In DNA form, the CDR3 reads TGCGCCAGCAGCCCCCAATCCGGGACTAGACAATCCTACAATGAGCAGTTCTTC.